This is a list of T cell receptor beta chains from one sample in a study of control samples from healthy donors and cancer patients. Here immunoSEQ multiplex PCR was the method, and the copy in TCRdb shows in-frame clones only, minus some. The sample contains fewer than 110,000 clones, around nine tenths of which appear only once. Specimen: PBMCs. These receptors were obtained from a man between 60 and 75 years old with lung cancer. Each CDR3 is given with its conserved first and last residue. A D gene is named only where the DNA matches it firmly. For some rows the clone size is stated as once, few or many, or as a class when expanded; others skip it.

D	V	J	size	length	CDR3	DNA
.	TRBV12-3/TRBV12-4	TRBJ1-2	.	11	CASSSLYGYTF	TGTGCCAGCAGTTCCCTTTATGGCTACACCTTC
.	TRBV25-1	TRBJ1-6	.	16	CASSDPRSGANSPLHF	TGTGCCAGCAGTGATCCAAGATCGGGGGCCAATTCACCCCTCCACTTT
.	TRBV7-7	TRBJ2-5	once	17	CASSFPEGSGGMETQYF	TGTGCCAGCAGCTTTCCAGAAGGGAGTGGGGGGATGGAGACCCAGTACTTC
.	TRBV27	TRBJ2-3	once	13	CASGGPSTDTQYF	TGTGCCAGCGGGGGGCCTAGCACAGATACGCAGTATTTT
.	TRBV25-1	TRBJ1-1	.	15	CASQRGGPDSEGAFF	TGTGCCAGCCAGAGGGGGGGGCCGGACAGCGAGGGAGCTTTCTTT
TRBD2	TRBV7-3	TRBJ2-1	.	15	CASSLTSGGYNEQFF	TGTGCCAGCAGCCTTACTAGCGGGGGATACAATGAGCAGTTCTTC
.	TRBV30	TRBJ1-2	.	17	CAWRTPFDSPINYGYTF	TGTGCCTGGAGGACACCCTTCGACAGTCCGATTAACTATGGCTACACCTTC
.	TRBV19	TRBJ2-1	.	16	CASSHTSGGGYNEQFF	TGTGCCAGTAGCCATACGTCGGGGGGCGGCTACAATGAGCAGTTCTTC
TRBD2	TRBV2	TRBJ2-3	.	14	CASRLAEPTDTQYF	TGTGCCAGCAGGCTAGCGGAACCCACAGATACGCAGTATTTT
.	TRBV6-1	TRBJ2-5	.	15	CASSEGYWGQETQYF	TGTGCCAGCAGTGAAGGATACTGGGGCCAAGAGACCCAGTACTTC
.	TRBV4-1	TRBJ1-1	.	13	CASSQDGNRDAFF	TGCGCCAGCAGCCAAGACGGGAACAGGGACGCTTTCTTT
.	TRBV11-1	TRBJ1-3	.	13	CASSLIVGNTIYF	TGTGCCAGCAGCTTAATTGTCGGAAACACCATATATTTT
TRBD1	TRBV5-1	TRBJ2-2	.	16	CASSLVGTGHTGELFF	TGCGCCAGCAGCTTGGTCGGGACAGGGCACACCGGGGAGCTGTTTTTT
.	TRBV5-4	TRBJ2-6	.	17	CASSLDQTVSGANVLTF	TGTGCCAGCAGCTTGGACCAGACAGTCTCTGGGGCCAACGTCCTGACTTTC
.	TRBV30	TRBJ2-1	.	11	CAWSQAYEQFF	TGTGCCTGGAGCCAGGCATATGAGCAGTTCTTC
TRBD2	TRBV27	TRBJ2-2	.	17	CATSPETRGGRTGELFF	TGTGCCACCAGTCCAGAAACGCGGGGGGGCCGGACCGGGGAGCTGTTTTTT
.	TRBV5-4	TRBJ1-5	.	13	CASSYNGVRSQHF	TGTGCCAGCAGCTATAATGGTGTCAGGTCCCAGCATTTT
.	TRBV28	TRBJ1-6	.	13	CASRRTFNSPLHF	TGTGCCAGCAGGCGGACGTTCAATTCACCCCTCCACTTT
.	TRBV18	TRBJ1-1	.	17	CASSPPARGAGNTEAFF	TGTGCCAGCTCACCACCAGCCCGGGGCGCGGGTAACACTGAAGCTTTCTTT
TRBD1	TRBV14	TRBJ2-1	.	17	CASSQGFRQGGFNEQFF	TGTGCCAGCAGCCAAGGGTTCCGACAGGGTGGTTTCAATGAGCAGTTCTTC
.	TRBV6-4	TRBJ1-2	once	15	CASSTGVGGVYGYTF	TGTGCCAGCAGTACAGGTGTAGGAGGGGTCTATGGCTACACCTTC
.	TRBV5-1	TRBJ2-7	.	14	CASSSESGLDEQYF	TGCGCCAGCAGCTCAGAATCCGGGTTAGACGAGCAGTACTTC
.	TRBV6-6	TRBJ1-1	.	12	CASRMAGAEAFF	TGTGCCAGCAGAATGGCAGGGGCTGAAGCTTTCTTT
.	TRBV5-6	TRBJ2-1	once	17	CASSWEGGIGSYNEQFF	TGTGCCAGCAGTTGGGAGGGGGGAATAGGCTCCTACAATGAGCAGTTCTTC
.	TRBV6-1	TRBJ2-7	.	14	CASSEATGLYEQYF	TGTGCCAGCAGTGAAGCGACGGGACTCTACGAGCAGTACTTC
.	TRBV3-1/TRBV3-2	TRBJ1-1	.	14	CASSGLAGNTEAFF	TGTGCCAGCAGCGGGTTAGCAGGGAACACTGAAGCTTTCTTT
.	TRBV7-2	TRBJ1-4	few	15	CASSLGFPGNEKLFF	TGTGCCAGCAGCTTAGGTTTCCCTGGGAACGAAAAACTGTTTTTT
.	TRBV18	TRBJ2-5	.	13	CASSPRTTETQYF	TGTGCCAGCTCACCGCGGACGACGGAGACCCAGTACTTC
TRBD1	TRBV7-2	TRBJ2-5	.	13	CASSSGTGKTQYF	TGTGCCAGCAGCTCCGGGACAGGAAAGACCCAGTACTTC
TRBD1	TRBV5-1	TRBJ1-2	.	13	CASRWGTADGYTF	TGCGCCAGCAGGTGGGGGACAGCCGATGGCTACACCTTC
.	TRBV7-3	TRBJ2-6	.	13	CASSFTGANVLTF	TGTGCCAGCAGCTTTACTGGGGCCAACGTCCTGACTTTC
.	TRBV7-2	TRBJ1-2	.	12	CASSLETVGYTF	TGTGCCAGCAGCTTAGAGACAGTTGGCTACACCTTC
.	TRBV27	TRBJ2-2	.	13	CASTYRVTGELFF	TGTGCCAGCACTTACAGGGTTACCGGGGAGCTGTTTTTT
.	TRBV7-8	TRBJ1-3	.	12	CASTLSGNTIYF	TGTGCCAGCACCCTCTCTGGAAACACCATATATTTT
.	TRBV25-1	TRBJ2-5	.	15	CASSESGRGSETQYF	TGTGCCAGCAGTGAATCAGGCAGGGGCTCGGAGACCCAGTACTTC
.	TRBV25-1	TRBJ1-2	.	15	CASSGGTSHGRGYTF	TGTGCCAGCAGTGGCGGGACGTCTCACGGCCGGGGCTACACCTTC
TRBD2	TRBV7-3	TRBJ2-2	.	14	CASRFSGGAGELFF	TGTGCCAGCAGGTTTAGCGGGGGTGCCGGGGAGCTGTTTTTT
.	TRBV21-1	TRBJ2-3	.	14	CAKTSGGRTDTQYF	TGTGCCAAGACTAGCGGGGGTCGCACAGATACGCAGTATTTT
TRBD1	TRBV3-1/TRBV3-2	TRBJ1-6	once	15	CASRIRQGERSPLHF	TGTGCCAGCAGGATTAGACAGGGGGAAAGATCACCCCTCCACTTT
TRBD2	TRBV11-1	TRBJ2-2	.	16	CASSLRGTMVAGELFF	TGTGCCAGCAGCTTACGTGGGACTATGGTCGCCGGGGAGCTGTTTTTT
TRBD1	TRBV5-1	TRBJ2-5	.	16	CASSRLQGGGQETQYF	TGCGCCAGCAGCCGATTACAGGGGGGTGGCCAAGAGACCCAGTACTTC
.	TRBV6-2/TRBV6-3	TRBJ1-2	.	15	CASSYSEGGQDGYTF	TGTGCCAGCAGTTACTCGGAAGGAGGTCAGGATGGCTACACCTTC
.	TRBV5-4	TRBJ2-2	.	13	CASSFTGTGELFF	TGTGCCAGCAGCTTCACAGGGACCGGGGAGCTGTTTTTT
.	TRBV6-1	TRBJ1-6	.	11	CASSEFQPLHF	TGTGCCAGCAGTGAATTCCAACCCCTCCACTTT
.	TRBV7-2	TRBJ2-7	.	18	CASSLYGTGSAGRGEQYF	TGTGCCAGCAGCTTATATGGTACAGGCTCGGCTGGAAGGGGGGAGCAGTACTTC
TRBD1	TRBV11-3	TRBJ2-2	.	16	CASILQGPGNTGELFF	TGTGCCAGCATCTTACAGGGGCCAGGGAACACCGGGGAGCTGTTTTTT
.	TRBV11-3	TRBJ1-3	.	16	CASSLASEGEGDTIYF	TGTGCCAGCAGCTTAGCCTCCGAGGGCGAAGGGGACACCATATATTTT
TRBD1	TRBV10-3	TRBJ1-1	.	14	CATLNDRVNTEAFF	TGTGCCACACTTAATGACAGGGTTAACACTGAAGCTTTCTTT
TRBD1	TRBV6-6	TRBJ1-6	.	16	CASRPDRGPQNSPLHF	TGTGCCAGCAGACCGGACAGGGGGCCACAAAATTCACCCCTCCACTTT
.	TRBV7-9	TRBJ1-4	.	14	CASSLGQANEKLFF	TGTGCCAGCAGCTTAGGGCAGGCTAATGAAAAACTGTTTTTT
TRBD1	TRBV15	TRBJ2-5	.	15	CATSRAGTGQETQYF	TGTGCCACCAGCAGAGCCGGGACAGGGCAAGAGACCCAGTACTTC
TRBD1	TRBV9	TRBJ1-4	.	15	CASSVTGTTNEKLFF	TGTGCCAGCAGCGTGACAGGGACTACTAATGAAAAACTGTTTTTT
.	TRBV5-1	TRBJ2-1	.	14	CASSRAASYNEQFF	TGCGCCAGCAGCAGAGCGGCGAGCTACAATGAGCAGTTCTTC
.	TRBV29-1	TRBJ1-1	.	13	CSVEGYGGYEAFF	TGCAGCGTTGAAGGATACGGGGGCTATGAAGCTTTCTTT